The 18 T cell receptor beta chains listed next were all sequenced from one sample in a study of blood T cells in healthy people across ages (dated by TCRdb to between 2014 and 2017). The method behind the library was 5' RACE. TCRdb shows the sequencer as Illumina HiSeq 2500. A second PCR of roughly 6 to 11 cycles was run with a J-beta primer mix and a sample-barcoded 5' primer. Clones were called with MiXCR by TCRdb after fastp trimmed the public reads at Q25, and only in-frame beta chains were retained. One record per CDR3 amino acid sequence lists the most common genes and DNA. The sample table lists some 730,000 distinct CDR3 sequences, around a fifth of them with a count of one. 22% of the sample is held by the ten biggest clonotypes. Input material: blood. The receptors originated from a man aged 65-85 years in good health.

This clonotype was seen a few times. The rearrangement links TRBV15 to TRBJ2-3, with unresolved D. V dropped 1 base and J dropped 2 bases, with 4 bases sitting between them. Germline V lookup: CDR1 LNHNV, CDR2 YYDKDF (reference sequence). The CDR3 is 13 residues long. CDR3 loop: CATSRGYTDTQYF. The CDR3 DNA reads as TGTGCCACCAGCAGAGGGTACACAGATACGCAGTATTTT.

This clonotype was seen just once. One junction end does not reproduce the germline sequence, and a read error may be involved. This chain uses TRBV7-2 with TRBJ1-1, with TRBD1 matching 10 bases. Germline lookup yields CDR1 SGHTA and CDR2 FQGNSA. The CDR3 is 16 residues long. The CDR3 reads CASCLGDRGWNTEAFF. CDR3 DNA: TGTGCCAGCTGCTTAGGGGACAGGGGATGGAACACTGAAGCTTTCTTT.

This sequence joins TRBV5-8 and TRBJ2-3, with 7 positions matching TRBD1. The germline V gene has CDR1 SGHTS and CDR2 YDEGEE. V shed 4 bases, J shed 10 bases, and the junction held 15 bases outside the gene matches. This CDR3 spans 15 amino acids. CDR3 bases: TGTGCCAGCAGCGACACGGGACAGTTTCTCCGGCCGCAGTATTTT. This codes for CASSDTGQFLRPQYF.

This clonotype was counted a few times. Relative to the germline gene, one junction end is altered; a read error may explain this. The CDR3 DNA reads as TGTGCCAGCAGTTTGTCCAGGCAAGGTGGAACACGGTTCTTC. Translating it yields CASSLSRQGGTRFF. The chain links TRBV12-3 or TRBV12-4 to TRBJ2-5; no definite D call. The CDR3 totals 14 residues.

This clonotype was observed a handful of times. The chain uses TRBV10-1 and TRBJ1-2; 8 bases align to TRBD1. Germline loops: CDR1 WNHNN, CDR2 SYGVQD (reference sequence). This CDR3 has 13 residues. Losses at the gene ends were 4 bases for V and 8 bases for J; bases not matched to a gene: 6. The CDR3 sequence: CASSADRDRGYTF. The CDR3 DNA follows: TGCGCCAGCAGTGCAGACCGGGACAGGGGCTACACCTTC.

V is TRBV7-9 and J is TRBJ1-5; no firm D call. V dropped 1 base and J dropped 1 base, with 17 bases sitting between them. CDR1 and CDR2 (germline): SEHNR, FQNEAQ (reference sequence). CDR3 length equals 18 residues. CDR3 protein: CASSLELVPGESNQPQHF. As DNA, the CDR3 is TGTGCCAGCAGCTTAGAGCTTGTTCCAGGAGAGAGCAATCAGCCCCAGCATTTT. Full variable domain (rest looked up from reference TRBV7-9 and TRBJ1-5): DTGVSQNPRHKITKRGQNVTFRCDPISEHNRLYWYRQTLGQGPEFLTYFQNEAQLEKSRLLSDRFSAERPKGSFSTLEIQRTEQGDSAMYLCASSLELVPGESNQPQHFGDGTRLSIL.

V gene TRBV10-3 combines with J gene TRBJ2-7; 13 bases map to TRBD2. The germline gives CDR1 ENHRY, CDR2 SYGVKD. This CDR3 has 18 residues. The ends lost 6 bases at V and 0 bases at J; junction bases unmatched: 11. The chain's CDR3 is CAIRSGTSGTRSSYEQYV. The CDR3 DNA reads as TGTGCCATCAGATCCGGGACTAGCGGGACAAGGAGCTCCTACGAGCAGTACGTC.

This clonotype has just a few counts. The chain employs TRBV3-1 and TRBJ1-1; D ambiguous. Trimming left V 3 bases short and J 1 base short, with 12 bases between. In germline, CDR1 is LGHDT, CDR2 YNNKEL (reference sequence). The CDR3 extends over 15 amino acids. The DNA for the CDR3 is TGTGCCAGCAGCCAGCAGCAGATAACGAACACTGAAGCTTTCTTT. The encoded protein is CASSQQQITNTEAFF.

J is TRBJ2-5 and V is TRBV12-3 or TRBV12-4, with TRBD2 matching 7 bases. Trimming cost V 4 bases and J 7 bases; bases outside gene matches: 12. The CDR3 runs to 15 residues. CDR3 sequence reads: CASSSAGLIAGTQYF. CDR3 DNA: TGTGCCAGCAGTTCCGCCGGGCTGATAGCGGGGACCCAGTACTTC.

The V call is TRBV12-3 or TRBV12-4, the J call TRBJ2-7; maybe TRBD2 (6 bases). This CDR3 spans 15 amino acids. V lost 8 bases to trimming and J lost 0 bases, with 17 bases between them. CDR3: CASANFGGSSYEQYF. In nucleotides, the CDR3 is TGTGCCAGCGCTAACTTCGGGGGTAGCTCCTACGAGCAGTACTTC.

There are a few counts of this clonotype. The chain links TRBV12-3 or TRBV12-4 to TRBJ2-3; no clear D gene. The V and J ends lost 2 bases and 0 bases respectively, with 6 bases between them. CDR3 size: 14 residues. CDR3 amino acids: CASSLLVSTDTQYF. The CDR3 nucleotides read TGTGCCAGCAGTTTACTAGTCAGCACAGATACGCAGTATTTT.

This clonotype has just one count. The chain has TRBV7-2 and TRBJ2-3; perhaps TRBD2 as D (7 bases). The CDR3 is 14 amino acids. Trimming removed 4 bases from V and 8 bases from J, with 16 bases in between. The germline CDR1 and CDR2 sequences are SGHTA and FQGNSA. The CDR3 is CASSYQQGGGTQYF. The CDR3 region has the DNA TGTGCCAGCAGCTACCAACAGGGAGGGGGTACGCAGTATTTT. The whole variable domain, filled in from reference TRBV7-2 and TRBJ2-3, reads GAGVSQSPSNKVTEKGKDVELRCDPISGHTALYWYRQSLGQGLEFLIYFQGNSAPDKSGLPSDRFSAERTGGSVSTLTIQRTQQEDSAVYLCASSYQQGGGTQYFGPGTRLTVL.

This clonotype showed up just a few times. The CDR3 coding sequence is TGTGCCAGCAGCCCGATACTAGCGGGAGGGCCAAATGAGCAGTTCTTC. Translation gives CASSPILAGGPNEQFF. The chain is built from TRBV6-2 or TRBV6-3 and TRBJ2-1; 13 nucleotides align to TRBD2. J lost 7 bases, V lost 6 bases, and 9 bases had no gene match. Per the germline V gene, CDR1 is MNHEY and CDR2 is SVGEGT. This CDR3 contains 16 residues.

This clonotype was counted between two and nine times. The CDR3, as DNA: TGTGCCATCAGTGAGTCGGTATGGCGGGATGGCACAGATACGCAGTATTTT. Translated: CAISESVWRDGTDTQYF. The gene calls are TRBV10-3 and TRBJ2-3, with D perhaps TRBD2 (6 bases). This CDR3 contains 17 residues. V was pared by 0 bases and J by 1 base, with 14 bases between. Germline V gene sequence: CDR1 ENHRY, CDR2 SYGVKD.

Comment on this clonotype: One end of the junction varies from germline; a read error may be responsible. The chain combines TRBV20-1 with TRBJ2-7, with a possible D match to TRBD2 (6 bases). The CDR3 loop spans 13 amino acids. In germline, CDR1 is DFQATT, CDR2 SNEGSKA (reference sequence). The CDR3 loop reads CSAGGGELYEQHF. CDR3 bases: TGCAGTGCTGGGGGAGGAGAGCTCTACGAGCAGCACTTC.

The CDR3 DNA reads TGTGCCAGCAGTTTAAGTCGGGGGGAGAGTGAAGCTTTCTTT. This sequence encodes CASSLSRGESEAFF. This chain joins TRBV12-3 or TRBV12-4 and TRBJ1-1; possibly TRBD1 for D (5 bases). V lost 2 bases, J lost 7 bases, and 14 bases lay in between. This CDR3 region has 14 residues.

This clonotype was counted between two and nine times. The J gene is TRBJ2-5, the V gene TRBV28; D is uncertain. Trimming removed 10 bases at V and 4 bases at J, with 4 bases between. CDR3 length: 9 amino acids. The germline gives CDR1 MDHEN, CDR2 SYDVKM. The CDR3 loop reads CATLETQYF. Here the CDR3 DNA reads TGTGCCACCTTAGAGACCCAGTACTTC. The full variable domain, with the rest looked up from reference TRBV28 and TRBJ2-5, is DVKVTQSSRYLVKRTGEKVFLECVQDMDHENMFWYRQDPGLGLRLIYFSYDVKMKEKGDIPEGYSVSREKKERFSLILESASTNQTSMYLCATLETQYFGPGTRLLVL.

This chain uses TRBV5-1 with TRBJ1-1; D is perhaps TRBD1 (5 bases). CDR1 and CDR2 from the germline V gene are SGHRS and YFSETQ. The germline V and J ends were trimmed by 4 bases and 4 bases, with 17 bases remaining between them. The CDR3 covers 15 residues. This chain's CDR3 is CASSASGQGGTEAFF. The CDR3, as DNA: TGCGCCAGCAGCGCTAGTGGTCAGGGCGGCACTGAAGCTTTCTTT.